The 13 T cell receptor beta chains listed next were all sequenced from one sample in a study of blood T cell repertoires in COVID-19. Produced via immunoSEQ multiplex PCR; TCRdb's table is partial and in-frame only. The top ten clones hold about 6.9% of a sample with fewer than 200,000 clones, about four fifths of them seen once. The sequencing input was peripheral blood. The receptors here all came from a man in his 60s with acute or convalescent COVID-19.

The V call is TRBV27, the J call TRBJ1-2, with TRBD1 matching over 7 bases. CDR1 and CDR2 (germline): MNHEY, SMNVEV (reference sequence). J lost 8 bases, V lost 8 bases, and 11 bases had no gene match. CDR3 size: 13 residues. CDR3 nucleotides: TGTGCCAGCCGCCGGGACAGCCTCGACGGCTACACCTTC. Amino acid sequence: CASRRDSLDGYTF.

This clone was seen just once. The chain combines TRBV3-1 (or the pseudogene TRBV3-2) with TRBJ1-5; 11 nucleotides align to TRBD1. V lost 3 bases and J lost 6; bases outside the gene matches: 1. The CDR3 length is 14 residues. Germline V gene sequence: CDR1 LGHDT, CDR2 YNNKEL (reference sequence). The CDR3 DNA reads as TGTGCCAGCAGCCACGGACAGGGGGCTCAGCCCCAGCATTTT. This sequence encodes CASSHGQGAQPQHF.

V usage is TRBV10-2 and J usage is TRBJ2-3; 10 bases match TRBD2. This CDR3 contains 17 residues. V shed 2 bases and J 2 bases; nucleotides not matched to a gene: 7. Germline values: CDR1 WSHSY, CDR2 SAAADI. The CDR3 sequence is CASSEGLAAQLTDTQYF. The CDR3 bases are TGCGCCAGCAGTGAGGGACTAGCGGCGCAACTCACAGATACGCAGTATTTT.

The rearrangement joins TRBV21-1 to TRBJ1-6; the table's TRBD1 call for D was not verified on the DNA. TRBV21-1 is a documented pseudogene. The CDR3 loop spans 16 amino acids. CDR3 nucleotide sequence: TGTGCCAGCAGCAAGACAGGGATTCTGGATAATTCACCCCTCCACTTT. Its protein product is CASSKTGILDNSPLHF.

DNA of the CDR3: TGTGCCAGCAGTCCGGGAGGAGGAAACACCATATATTTT. It yields the protein CASSPGGGNTIYF. V gene TRBV6-5 combines with J gene TRBJ1-3, with D hard to call. The V and J ends lost 5 bases and 4 bases respectively, with 9 bases between them. The CDR3 covers 13 residues. Germline V gene sequence: CDR1 MNHEY, CDR2 SVGAGI.

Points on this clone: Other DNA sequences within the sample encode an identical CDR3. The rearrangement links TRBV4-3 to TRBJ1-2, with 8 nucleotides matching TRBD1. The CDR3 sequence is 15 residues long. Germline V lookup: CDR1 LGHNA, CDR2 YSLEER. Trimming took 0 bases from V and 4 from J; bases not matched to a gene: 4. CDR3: CASSQDPQGAYGYTF. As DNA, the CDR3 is TGCGCCAGCAGCCAAGATCCCCAGGGGGCCTATGGCTACACCTTC.

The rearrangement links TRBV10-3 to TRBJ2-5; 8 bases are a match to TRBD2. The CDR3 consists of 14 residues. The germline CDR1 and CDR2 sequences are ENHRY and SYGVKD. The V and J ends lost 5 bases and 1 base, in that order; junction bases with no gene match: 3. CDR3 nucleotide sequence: TGTGCCATCAGTTCTAGCGGGCCCCAAGAGACCCAGTACTTC. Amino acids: CAISSSGPQETQYF.

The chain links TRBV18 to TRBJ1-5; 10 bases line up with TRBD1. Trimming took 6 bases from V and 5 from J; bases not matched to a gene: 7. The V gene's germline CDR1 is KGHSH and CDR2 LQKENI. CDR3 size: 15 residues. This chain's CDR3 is CASSPGTGVHQPQHF. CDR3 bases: TGTGCCAGCTCCCCCGGGACAGGGGTGCATCAGCCCCAGCATTTT. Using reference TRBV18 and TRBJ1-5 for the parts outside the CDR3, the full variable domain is NAGVMQNPRHLVRRRGQEARLRCSPMKGHSHVYWYRQLPEEGLKFMVYLQKENIIDESGMPKERFSAEFPKEGPSILRIQQVVRGDSAAYFCASSPGTGVHQPQHFGDGTRLSIL.

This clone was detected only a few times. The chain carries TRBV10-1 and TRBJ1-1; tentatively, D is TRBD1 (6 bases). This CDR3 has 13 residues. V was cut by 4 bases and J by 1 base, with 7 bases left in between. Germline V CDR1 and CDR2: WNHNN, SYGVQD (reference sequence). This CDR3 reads CASSVTGNTEAFF. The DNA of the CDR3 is TGCGCCAGCAGTGTGACAGGGAACACTGAAGCTTTCTTT.

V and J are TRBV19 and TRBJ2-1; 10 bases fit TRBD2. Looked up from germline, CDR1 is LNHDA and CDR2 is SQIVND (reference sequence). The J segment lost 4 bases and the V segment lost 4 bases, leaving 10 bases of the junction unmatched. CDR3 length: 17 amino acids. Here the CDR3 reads CASSSRGTSGKYNEQFF. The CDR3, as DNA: TGTGCCAGTAGTAGTCGCGGTACTAGCGGGAAGTACAATGAGCAGTTCTTC. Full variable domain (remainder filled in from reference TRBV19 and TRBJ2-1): DGGITQSPKYLFRKEGQNVTLSCEQNLNHDAMYWYRQDPGQGLRLIYYSQIVNDFQKGDIAEGYSVSREKKESFPLTVTSAQKNPTAFYLCASSSRGTSGKYNEQFFGPGTRLTVL.

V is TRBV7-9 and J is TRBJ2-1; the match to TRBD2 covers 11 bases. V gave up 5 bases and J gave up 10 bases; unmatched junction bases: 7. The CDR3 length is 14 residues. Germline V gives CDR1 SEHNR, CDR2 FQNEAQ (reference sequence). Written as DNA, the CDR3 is TGTGCCAGCAGCAGGGGACTAGCGGCCAACGAGCAGTTCTTC. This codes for CASSRGLAANEQFF.

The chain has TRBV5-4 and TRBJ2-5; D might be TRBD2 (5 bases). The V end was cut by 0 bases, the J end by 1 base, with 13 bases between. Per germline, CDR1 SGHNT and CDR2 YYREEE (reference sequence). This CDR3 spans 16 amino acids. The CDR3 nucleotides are TGTGCCAGCAGCTTGGGAGGGTTGGCATTCCAAGAGACCCAGTACTTC. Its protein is CASSLGGLAFQETQYF.

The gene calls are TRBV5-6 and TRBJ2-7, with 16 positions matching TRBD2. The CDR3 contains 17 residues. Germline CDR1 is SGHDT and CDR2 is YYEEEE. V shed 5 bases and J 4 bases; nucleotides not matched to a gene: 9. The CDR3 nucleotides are TGTGCCAGCAGGCTAAGGGGACTAGCGGGGGGGCGGTACGAGCAGTACTTC. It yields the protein CASRLRGLAGGRYEQYF.